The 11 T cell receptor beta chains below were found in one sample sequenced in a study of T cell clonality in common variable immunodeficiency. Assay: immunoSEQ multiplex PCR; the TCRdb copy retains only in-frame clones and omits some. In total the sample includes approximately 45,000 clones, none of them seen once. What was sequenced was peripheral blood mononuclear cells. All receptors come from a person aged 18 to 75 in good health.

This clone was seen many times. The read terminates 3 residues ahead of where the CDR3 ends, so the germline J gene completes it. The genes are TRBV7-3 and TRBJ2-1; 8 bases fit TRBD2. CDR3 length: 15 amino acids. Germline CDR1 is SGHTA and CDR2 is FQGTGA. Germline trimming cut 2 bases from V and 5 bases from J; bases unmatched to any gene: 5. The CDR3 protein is CASSLAGGVNNEQFF. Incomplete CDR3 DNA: TGTGCCAGCAGCTTAGCGGGGGGCGTGAACAATGAG.

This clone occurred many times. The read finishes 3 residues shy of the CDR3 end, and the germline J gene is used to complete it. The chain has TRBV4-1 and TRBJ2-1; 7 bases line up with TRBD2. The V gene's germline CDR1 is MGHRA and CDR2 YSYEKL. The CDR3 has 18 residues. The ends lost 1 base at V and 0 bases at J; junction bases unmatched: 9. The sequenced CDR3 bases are TGCGCCAGCAGCCAAGCGCCGGGGAGGGCCCTCTCCTACAATGAG. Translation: CASSQAPGRALSYNE. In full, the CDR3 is CASSQAPGRALSYNEQFF.

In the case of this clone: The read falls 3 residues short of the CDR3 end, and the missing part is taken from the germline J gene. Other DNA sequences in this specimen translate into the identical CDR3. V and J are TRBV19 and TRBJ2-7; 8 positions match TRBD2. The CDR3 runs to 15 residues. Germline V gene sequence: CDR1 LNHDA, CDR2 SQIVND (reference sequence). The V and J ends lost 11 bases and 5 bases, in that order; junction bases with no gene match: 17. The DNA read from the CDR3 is TGTGCCGGCAGTATAGTGGGCCAGCGGGGGAACGAG. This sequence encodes CAGSIVGQRGNE. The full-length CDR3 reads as CAGSIVGQRGNEQYF.

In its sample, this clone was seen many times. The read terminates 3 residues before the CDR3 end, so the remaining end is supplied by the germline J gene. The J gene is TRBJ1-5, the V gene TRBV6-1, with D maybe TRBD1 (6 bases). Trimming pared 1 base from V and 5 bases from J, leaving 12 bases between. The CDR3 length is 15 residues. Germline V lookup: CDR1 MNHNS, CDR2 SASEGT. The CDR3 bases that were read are TGTGCCAGCAGTGAAGTATGGGACACCTATCAGCCC. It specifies CASSEVWDTYQP. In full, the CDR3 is CASSEVWDTYQPQHF.

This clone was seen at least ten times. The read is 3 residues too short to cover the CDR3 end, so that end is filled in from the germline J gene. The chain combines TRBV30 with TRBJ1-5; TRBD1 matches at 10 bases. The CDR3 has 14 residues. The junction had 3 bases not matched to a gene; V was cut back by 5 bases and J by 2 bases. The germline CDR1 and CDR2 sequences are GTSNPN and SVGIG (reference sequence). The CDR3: CAWGGTGGNQPQHF. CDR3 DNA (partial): TGTGCCTGGGGAGGGACAGGGGGCAATCAGCCC. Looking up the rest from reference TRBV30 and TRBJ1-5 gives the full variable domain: SQTIHQWPATLVQPVGSPLSLECTVEGTSNPNLYWYRQAAGRGLQLLFYSVGIGQISSEVPQNLSASRPQDRQFILSSKKLLLSDSGFYLCAWGGTGGNQPQHFGDGTRLSIL.

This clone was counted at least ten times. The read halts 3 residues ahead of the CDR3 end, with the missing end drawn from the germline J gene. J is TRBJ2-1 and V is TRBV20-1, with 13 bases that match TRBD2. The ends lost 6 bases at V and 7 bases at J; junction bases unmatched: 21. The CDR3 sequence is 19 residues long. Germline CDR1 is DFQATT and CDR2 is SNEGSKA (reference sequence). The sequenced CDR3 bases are TGCAGTGCACAATGGCTCGGACTAGCGGGAGTTTTGGGGAAAAATGAG. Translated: CSAQWLGLAGVLGKNE. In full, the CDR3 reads CSAQWLGLAGVLGKNEQFF.

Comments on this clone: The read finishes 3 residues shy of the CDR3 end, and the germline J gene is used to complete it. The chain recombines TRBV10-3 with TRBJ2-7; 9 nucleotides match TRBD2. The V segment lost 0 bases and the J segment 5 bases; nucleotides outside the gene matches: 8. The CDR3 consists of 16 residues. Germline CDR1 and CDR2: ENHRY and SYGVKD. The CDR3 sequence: CAISESFSGGRNEQYF. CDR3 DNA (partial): TGTGCCATCAGTGAGTCGTTTAGCGGGGGACGGAACGAG.

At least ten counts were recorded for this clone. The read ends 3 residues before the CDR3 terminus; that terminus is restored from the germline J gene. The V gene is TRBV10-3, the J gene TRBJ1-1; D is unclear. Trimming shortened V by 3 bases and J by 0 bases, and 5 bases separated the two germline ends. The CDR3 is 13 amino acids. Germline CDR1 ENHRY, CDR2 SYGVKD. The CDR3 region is CAISDFLNTEAFF. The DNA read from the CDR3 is TGTGCCATCAGTGACTTCTTGAACACTGAA.

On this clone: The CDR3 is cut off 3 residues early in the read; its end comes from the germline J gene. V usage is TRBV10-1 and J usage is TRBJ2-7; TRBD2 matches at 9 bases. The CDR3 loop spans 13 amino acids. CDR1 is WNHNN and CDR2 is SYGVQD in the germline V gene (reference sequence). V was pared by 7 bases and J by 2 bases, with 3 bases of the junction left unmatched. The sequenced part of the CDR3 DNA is TGCGCCAGCACTGGGACTAGCCCCTACGAG. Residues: CASTGTSPYE. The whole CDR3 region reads CASTGTSPYEQYF.

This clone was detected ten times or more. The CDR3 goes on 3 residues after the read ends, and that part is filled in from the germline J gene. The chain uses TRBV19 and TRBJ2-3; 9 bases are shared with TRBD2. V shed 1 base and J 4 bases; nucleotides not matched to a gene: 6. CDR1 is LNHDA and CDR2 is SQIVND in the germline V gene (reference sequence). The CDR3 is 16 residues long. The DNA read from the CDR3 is TGTGCCAGTAGTATAGTACGCGGGAGGGCCGCAGATACG. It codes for CASSIVRGRAADT. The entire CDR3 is CASSIVRGRAADTQYF.

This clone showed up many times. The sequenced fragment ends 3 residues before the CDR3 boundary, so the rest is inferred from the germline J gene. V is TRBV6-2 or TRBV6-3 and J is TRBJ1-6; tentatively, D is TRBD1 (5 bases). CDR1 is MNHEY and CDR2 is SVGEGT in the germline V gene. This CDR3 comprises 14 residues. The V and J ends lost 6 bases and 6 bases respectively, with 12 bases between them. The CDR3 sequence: CASRNAGVNSPLHF. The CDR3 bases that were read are TGTGCCAGCAGAAACGCGGGGGTTAATTCACCC.